These 17 T cell receptor beta chains originate from one sample sequenced in a study of blood T cell dynamics during melanoma immunotherapy. Assay: immunoSEQ multiplex PCR; the TCRdb copy retains only in-frame clones and omits some. The repertoire holds about 12,000 clones, with roughly 84% as singletons. Indicated time point: pre-treatment baseline. The sequencing here drew on blood, taken from a patient treated with checkpoint blockade. Receptors originate from a human donor with melanoma.

By share, this clone ranks as medium-sized (0.01 to 0.1%). The V and J genes are TRBV7-9 and TRBJ2-7; no firm D call. Germline V CDR1 and CDR2: SEHNR, FQNEAQ (reference sequence). The CDR3 spans 19 residues. V was pared by 2 bases and J by 0 bases, with 23 bases between. For the CDR3, the DNA is TGTGCCAGCAGCTTAAAGGCCCCTTGGGCTGAGGATAGCTCCTACGAGCAGTACTTC. Its protein is CASSLKAPWAEDSSYEQYF.

V and J are TRBV7-3 and TRBJ2-2; D might be TRBD1 or TRBD2, each matching 5 bases. The CDR3 is made up of 16 amino acids. Trimming took 5 bases from V and 0 from J, leaving 13 bases between them. Germline CDR1 and CDR2: SGHTA and FQGTGA. The CDR3 DNA follows: TGTGCCAGCAGCGCTACCGGGGCTACGAACACCGGGGAGCTGTTTTTT. It specifies CASSATGATNTGELFF.

The chain is built from TRBV9 and TRBJ2-7; D is perhaps TRBD2 (6 bases). There are 15 residues in the CDR3. Germline V gene lookup returns CDR1 SGDLS and CDR2 YYNGEE. The V end was cut by 0 bases, the J end by 2 bases, with 12 bases between. The CDR3 region is CASSVAAGRTYEQYF. The CDR3 region has the DNA TGTGCCAGCAGCGTAGCGGCAGGGAGGACCTACGAGCAGTACTTC.

The chain is built from TRBV11-2 and TRBJ1-5; D is uncertain. CDR1 SGHAT and CDR2 FQNNGV come from the germline V gene. Trimming cost V 0 bases and J 4 bases, with 7 bases left between them. The CDR3 has 14 amino acids. The CDR3 DNA sequence: TGTGCCAGCAGCTTAGATTTAAGGAATCAGCCCCAGCATTTT. The encoded protein is CASSLDLRNQPQHF.

The table lists this clone with a few counts. This chain links TRBV7-9 with TRBJ2-7; D remains unclear. V lost 2 bases, J lost 5 bases, and 10 bases lay in between. Germline V CDR1 and CDR2: SEHNR, FQNEAQ (reference sequence). The CDR3 loop spans 13 amino acids. The CDR3 region has the DNA TGTGCCAGCAGCTTAATAGGGTTCCACGAGCAGTACTTC. It yields the protein CASSLIGFHEQYF.

V is TRBV6-4 and J is TRBJ2-7; D uncertain. Germline V CDR1 and CDR2: MRHNA, SNTAGT. The length of the CDR3 is 14 residues. Trimming removed 0 bases from V and 6 bases from J, with 12 bases in between. The CDR3 protein is CASSDSSRGPEQYF. DNA for the CDR3: TGTGCCAGCAGTGACTCGTCGCGTGGGCCCGAGCAGTACTTC.

This clone was observed once. The chain employs TRBV2 and TRBJ2-1, with TRBD2 matching 7 bases. V trimming: 9 bases; J trimming: 16 bases; junction bases outside the gene matches: 9. CDR3 size: 10 residues. From germline, CDR1 is SNHLY and CDR2 FYNNEI. The CDR3 protein is CARSSGGPFF. The CDR3 nucleotides read TGTGCCAGGAGCTCGGGGGGACCATTCTTC.

V is TRBV28 and J is TRBJ2-1; 9 nucleotides match TRBD2. Germline values: CDR1 MDHEN, CDR2 SYDVKM. The trim removed 3 bases at V and 1 base at J, leaving 4 bases unmatched. The CDR3 is 16 amino acids. This CDR3 reads CASSFDSGRSYNEQFF. The CDR3 bases are TGTGCCAGCAGTTTCGATAGCGGGAGATCCTACAATGAGCAGTTCTTC.

This rearrangement joins TRBV13 to TRBJ1-3, with a possible D match to TRBD1 (5 bases). V was trimmed by 2 bases and J by 0 bases, leaving 11 bases between them. Germline CDR1 and CDR2: PRHDT and FYEKMQ (reference sequence). CDR3 length: 16 amino acids. CDR3 amino acids: CASSLWQTDSGNTIYF. The CDR3 DNA is TGTGCCAGCAGCTTATGGCAGACAGACTCTGGAAACACCATATATTTT. Full variable domain (remainder filled in from reference TRBV13 and TRBJ1-3): AAGVIQSPRHLIKEKRETATLKCYPIPRHDTVYWYQQGPGQDPQFLISFYEKMQSDKGSIPDRFSAQQFSDYHSELNMSSLELGDSALYFCASSLWQTDSGNTIYFGEGSWLTVV.

This chain uses TRBV9 with TRBJ1-4; 8 positions match TRBD1. This CDR3 has 15 amino acids. V was clipped by 5 bases and J by 0 bases; unmatched bases: 3. Germline lookup yields CDR1 SGDLS and CDR2 YYNGEE. DNA of the CDR3: TGTGCCAGCAGACCGGGACAGGCAACTAATGAAAAACTGTTTTTT. Protein sequence: CASRPGQATNEKLFF. Together with reference TRBV9 and TRBJ1-4, the CDR3 gives the full variable domain: DSGVTQTPKHLITATGQRVTLRCSPRSGDLSVYWYQQSLDQGLQFLIQYYNGEERAKGNILERFSAQQFPDLHSELNLSSLELGDSALYFCASRPGQATNEKLFFGSGTQLSVL.

The genes are TRBV19 and TRBJ1-4; no clear D gene. Germline lookup yields CDR1 LNHDA and CDR2 SQIVND (reference sequence). Trimming left V 5 bases short and J 3 bases short, with 7 bases between. The length of the CDR3 is 13 residues. The CDR3 sequence: CASSGRANEKLFF. The CDR3 DNA reads TGTGCCAGTAGTGGGCGGGCTAATGAAAAACTGTTTTTT.

Written as DNA, the CDR3 is TGTGCCAGCAGGTCGCGACGTACCTACAATGAGCAGTTCTTC. Residues: CASRSRRTYNEQFF. V usage is TRBV6-6 and J usage is TRBJ2-1; D is unresolved. The germline V gene has CDR1 MNHNY and CDR2 SVGAGI (reference sequence). The CDR3 runs 14 residues. V gave up 6 bases and J gave up 2 bases, with 11 bases separating them.

The chain recombines TRBV7-9 with TRBJ1-6, with 10 bases fitting TRBD1. The CDR3 totals 14 residues. V lost 5 bases, J lost 10 bases, and 5 bases stayed unmatched. Germline loops: CDR1 SEHNR, CDR2 FQNEAQ (reference sequence). CDR3 coding DNA: TGTGCCAGCAGCACGACAGGGGGCAACTCACCCCTCCACTTT. It codes for CASSTTGGNSPLHF. The full variable domain, its missing parts supplied by reference TRBV7-9 and TRBJ1-6, is DTGVSQNPRHKITKRGQNVTFRCDPISEHNRLYWYRQTLGQGPEFLTYFQNEAQLEKSRLLSDRFSAERPKGSFSTLEIQRTEQGDSAMYLCASSTTGGNSPLHFGNGTRLTVT.

A few counts support this clone. This chain links TRBV11-2 with TRBJ2-5; D is uncertain. Per germline, CDR1 SGHAT and CDR2 FQNNGV. V lost 3 bases and J 5 bases, leaving 16 bases between the germline ends. CDR3 length: 15 residues. CDR3 nucleotide sequence: TGTGCCAGCAGCTTCTCCCCCCGAGGAGCGGAGACCCAGTACTTC. This encodes CASSFSPRGAETQYF.

The chain is built from TRBV7-8 and TRBJ1-1, with D possibly TRBD1 on 6 matching bases. The CDR3 is 18 residues long. The V end lost 1 base, the J end lost 7 bases, and 25 bases lay between the germline ends. Per the germline V gene, CDR1 is SGHVS and CDR2 is FQNEAQ. CDR3 nucleotide sequence: TGTGCCAGCAGCTTAGTAGGGGCGTGGACAGATGAAGAAAGTGAAGCTTTCTTT. Amino acids: CASSLVGAWTDEESEAFF.

The chain has TRBV7-6 and TRBJ2-5; perhaps TRBD2 as D (7 bases). V lost 6 bases and J lost 2, with 19 bases in between. The CDR3 is 16 residues long. Looked up from germline, CDR1 is SGHVS and CDR2 is FNYEAQ. As DNA, the CDR3 is TGTGCCAGCAGTAATATGGGGGGGCCCCAACAAGAGACCCAGTACTTC. Its translation: CASSNMGGPQQETQYF.

The V call is TRBV5-5, the J call TRBJ2-7; D remains unclear. Per germline, CDR1 SGHKS and CDR2 YYEKEE (reference sequence). The V and J ends lost 2 bases and 4 bases respectively, with 7 bases between them. CDR3 length: 12 amino acids. CDR3 coding DNA: TGTGCCAGCAGCTTTATAGGGTACGAGCAGTACTTC. Residues: CASSFIGYEQYF.